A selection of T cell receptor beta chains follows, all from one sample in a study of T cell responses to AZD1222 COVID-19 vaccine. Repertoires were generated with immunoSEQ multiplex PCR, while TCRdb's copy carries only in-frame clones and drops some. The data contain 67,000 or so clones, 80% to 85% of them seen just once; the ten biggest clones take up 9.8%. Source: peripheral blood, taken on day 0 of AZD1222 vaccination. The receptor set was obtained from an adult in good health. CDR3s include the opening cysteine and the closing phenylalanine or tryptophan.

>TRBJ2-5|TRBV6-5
CASTEGVVGTQYF
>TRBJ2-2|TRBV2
CASLQPSGTYTGELFF
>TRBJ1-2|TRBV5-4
CASSPGGGNYGYTF
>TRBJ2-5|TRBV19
CASSLGLVETQYF
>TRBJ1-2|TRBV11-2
CASSLFGGSANYGYTF
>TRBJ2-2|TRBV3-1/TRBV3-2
CASSLLQGELFF
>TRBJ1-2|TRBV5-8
CASSFGRGYGYTF
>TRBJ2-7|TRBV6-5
CASRKQGNSYEQYF
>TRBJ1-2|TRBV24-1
CATSDLSQSYGYTF
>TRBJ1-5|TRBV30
CAWSSGYNQPQHF
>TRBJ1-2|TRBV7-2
CASSLEWGNPEGGYTF
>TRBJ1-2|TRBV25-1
CAAGNSYGYTF
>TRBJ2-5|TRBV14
CASSQGLGGRMIWETQYF
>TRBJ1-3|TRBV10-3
CAITSAGTGGGGNTIYF
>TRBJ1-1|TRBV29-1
CSVSDSNTEAFF
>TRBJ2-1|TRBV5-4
CASLSTSGGVYNEQFF
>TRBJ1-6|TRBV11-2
CASSPGQATSSPLHF
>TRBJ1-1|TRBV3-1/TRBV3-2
CASSHLTVALNTEAFF
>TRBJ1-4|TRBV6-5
CASIFQTGEKLFF
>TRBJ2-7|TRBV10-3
CAIRPGLAGTYEQYF
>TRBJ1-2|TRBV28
CASSGGIYGYTF
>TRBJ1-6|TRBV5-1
CASSLGTGNSPLHF